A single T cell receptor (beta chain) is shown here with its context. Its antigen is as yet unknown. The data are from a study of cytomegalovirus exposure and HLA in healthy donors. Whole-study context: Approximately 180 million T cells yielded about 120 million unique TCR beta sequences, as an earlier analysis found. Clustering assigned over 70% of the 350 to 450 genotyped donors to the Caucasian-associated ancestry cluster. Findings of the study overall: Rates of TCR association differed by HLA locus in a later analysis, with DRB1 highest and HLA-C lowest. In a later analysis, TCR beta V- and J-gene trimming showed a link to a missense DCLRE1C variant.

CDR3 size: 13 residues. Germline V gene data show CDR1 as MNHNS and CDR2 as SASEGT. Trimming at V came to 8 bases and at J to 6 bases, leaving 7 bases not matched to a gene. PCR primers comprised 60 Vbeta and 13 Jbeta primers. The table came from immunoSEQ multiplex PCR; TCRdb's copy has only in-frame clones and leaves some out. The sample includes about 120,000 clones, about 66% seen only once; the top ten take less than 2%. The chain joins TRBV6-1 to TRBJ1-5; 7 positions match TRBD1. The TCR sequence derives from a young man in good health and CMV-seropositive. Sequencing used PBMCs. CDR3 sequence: CASRRQGAQPQHF. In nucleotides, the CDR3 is TGTGCCAGCCGGCGACAGGGTGCTCAGCCCCAGCATTTT.